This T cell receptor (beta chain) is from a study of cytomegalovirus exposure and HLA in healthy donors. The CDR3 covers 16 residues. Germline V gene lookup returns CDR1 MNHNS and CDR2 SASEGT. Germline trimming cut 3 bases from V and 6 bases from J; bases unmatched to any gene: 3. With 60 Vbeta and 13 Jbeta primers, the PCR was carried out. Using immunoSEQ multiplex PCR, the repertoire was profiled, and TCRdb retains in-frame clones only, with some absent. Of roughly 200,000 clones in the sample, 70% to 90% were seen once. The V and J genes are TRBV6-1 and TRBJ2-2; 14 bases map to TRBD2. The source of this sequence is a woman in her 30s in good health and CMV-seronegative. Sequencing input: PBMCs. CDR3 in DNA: TGTGCCAGCAGTGATGGGACTAGCGGGAGACCCGGGGAGCTGTTTTTT. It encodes CASSDGTSGRPGELFF.